The 27 T cell receptor beta chains in this list originate from one sample, sequenced in a study of blood T cell repertoires in COVID-19. The repertoire was sequenced with immunoSEQ multiplex PCR; TCRdb's copy has only in-frame clones and lacks some. Of some 430,000 clones in the sample, 90% were seen once. The sequencing sample was made of PBMCs or T cells enriched from blood (not recorded which). The source is a man younger than 35 who had recovered from COVID-19.

Only one count was recorded for this clone. The genes are TRBV30 and TRBJ1-4; unclear D gene. V lost 4 bases to trimming and J lost 5 bases, with 11 bases between them. In germline, CDR1 is GTSNPN, CDR2 SVGIG (reference sequence). The CDR3 extends over 13 amino acids. The CDR3 DNA follows: TGTGCCTGGACTGGGCAGAAGAATGAAAAACTGTTTTTT. Residues: CAWTGQKNEKLFF.

The sample holds one count of this clone. The gene calls are TRBV5-1 and TRBJ2-1, with TRBD2 as a possible D gene (6 bases). The CDR3 contains 14 residues. Germline CDR1 and CDR2: SGHRS and YFSETQ. V dropped 0 bases and J dropped 7 bases, with 11 bases sitting between them. CDR3 coding DNA: TGCGCCAGCAGCTTGGGTAGCGGAGGGAATGAGCAGTTCTTC. It is translated as CASSLGSGGNEQFF.

This clone was observed a single time. The rearrangement joins TRBV20-1 to TRBJ1-1; 7 bases are a match to TRBD1. Trimming at V came to 3 bases and at J to 4 bases, leaving 5 bases not matched to a gene. CDR3 length: 13 residues. Germline CDR1 and CDR2: DFQATT and SNEGSKA (reference sequence). The CDR3 DNA sequence: TGCAGTGCTAGTATTCAGGGGGGCACTGAAGCTTTCTTT. Translated, it gives CSASIQGGTEAFF.

This chain uses TRBV6-1 with TRBJ2-7, with D unclear. Per the germline V gene, CDR1 is MNHNS and CDR2 is SASEGT. V was shortened by 1 base and J by 5 bases, with 12 bases between the two germline ends. The CDR3 is 14 amino acids. DNA of the CDR3: TGTGCCAGCAGTGAAGTTCTAGTAAGTAACGAGCAGTACTTC. It encodes CASSEVLVSNEQYF.

V gene TRBV10-3 combines with J gene TRBJ2-2, with D uncertain. The CDR3 totals 13 residues. The ends were cut back, 4 bases at V and 7 bases at J, with 10 bases in the middle. CDR1 and CDR2 from the germline V gene are ENHRY and SYGVKD. The CDR3: CAISGPAGGELFF. CDR3 bases: TGTGCCATCAGTGGCCCGGCAGGCGGGGAGCTGTTTTTT.

For the CDR3, the DNA is TGTGCCATAGGACAGGGCCCGGGGACCGGGGAGCTGTTTTTT. It encodes CAIGQGPGTGELFF. The chain combines TRBV10-3 with TRBJ2-2, with TRBD1 matching over 8 bases. Germline values: CDR1 ENHRY, CDR2 SYGVKD. The CDR3 spans 14 residues. V shed 9 bases, J shed 5 bases, and the junction held 8 bases outside the gene matches.

The genes are TRBV5-6 and TRBJ2-7; TRBD1 matches 10 bases. This CDR3 is 15 amino acids long. After removal of 4 bases from V and 2 bases from J, the junction contained 6 bases not matched to a gene. Germline-derived CDR1 and CDR2 are SGHDT and YYEEEE. CDR3 nucleotides: TGTGCCAGCAGCAAGCCGGGACAGGGGACCTACGAGCAGTACTTC. Encoded protein: CASSKPGQGTYEQYF.

This sequence joins TRBV19 and TRBJ2-2, with 13 bases aligning to TRBD2. V lost 6 bases to trimming and J lost 6 bases; unmatched junction nucleotides: 10. Germline V gene sequence: CDR1 LNHDA, CDR2 SQIVND (reference sequence). This CDR3 region has 17 residues. CDR3 DNA: TGTGCCAGTAGCTGGACTAGCGGGAGATTGGGGCCCGGGGAGCTGTTTTTT. Encoded protein: CASSWTSGRLGPGELFF.

V is TRBV18 and J is TRBJ1-6; D call uncertain. Germline V CDR1 and CDR2: KGHSH, LQKENI. The CDR3 covers 18 residues. V dropped 2 bases and J dropped 7 bases, with 21 bases sitting between them. CDR3 nucleotide sequence: TGTGCCAGCTCACCAATGGTTCATGGAACAGCCTCCAATTCACCCCTCCACTTT. Protein: CASSPMVHGTASNSPLHF.

The chain links TRBV3-1 (or the pseudogene TRBV3-2) to TRBJ1-2, with unresolved D. V gave up 3 bases and J gave up 3 bases, with 11 bases separating them. Germline V gene lookup returns CDR1 LGHDT and CDR2 YNNKEL (reference sequence). The CDR3 totals 14 residues. Here the CDR3 reads CASSQVGSDYGYTF. In nucleotides, the CDR3 is TGTGCCAGCAGCCAGGTGGGCTCGGACTATGGCTACACCTTC.

The J gene is TRBJ2-3, the V gene TRBV29-1, with 10 bases aligning to TRBD2. The CDR3 is 14 residues long. Germline CDR1 is SQVTM and CDR2 is ANQGSEA. With 7 bases clipped from V and 3 bases from J, the junction kept 7 bases outside the gene matches. Here the CDR3 DNA reads TGCAGCGATCGCCTAGCGGGAGAAACAGATACGCAGTATTTT. Its protein is CSDRLAGETDTQYF.

This chain uses TRBV6-4 with TRBJ1-3; TRBD1 matches 7 bases. The CDR3 runs to 14 residues. V lost 6 bases and J lost 4; bases outside the gene matches: 6. The V gene's germline CDR1 is MRHNA and CDR2 SNTAGT. CDR3 sequence reads: CASSPTGTGNTIYF. The DNA of the CDR3 is TGTGCCAGCAGCCCGACAGGGACGGGAAACACCATATATTTT.

This clone was detected a few times. This chain joins TRBV7-6 and TRBJ2-2, with 14 bases lining up with TRBD2. CDR3 size: 19 residues. V was clipped by 4 bases and J by 3 bases; unmatched bases: 10. In germline, CDR1 is SGHVS, CDR2 FNYEAQ. In DNA, the CDR3 is TGTGCCAGCAGCTCGCGACTAGCGGGAGGGCCTCGGGACACCGGGGAGCTGTTTTTT. Its translation: CASSSRLAGGPRDTGELFF.

The V gene is TRBV18, the J gene TRBJ1-2; 7 bases match TRBD1. The junction had 5 bases not matched to a gene; V was cut back by 4 bases and J by 3 bases. The CDR3 totals 14 residues. The germline V gene has CDR1 KGHSH and CDR2 LQKENI. The chain's CDR3 is CASSRPGTDYGYTF. In nucleotides, the CDR3 is TGTGCCAGCTCACGACCCGGGACAGACTATGGCTACACCTTC.

This chain uses TRBV11-2 with TRBJ1-1; no firm D call. Trimming removed 3 bases at V and 6 bases at J, with 11 bases between. Germline assignment: CDR1 SGHAT and CDR2 FQNNGV. There are 13 residues in the CDR3. The CDR3 protein is CASSLLWEAEAFF. The CDR3 coding sequence is TGTGCCAGCAGCTTGCTCTGGGAGGCTGAAGCTTTCTTT.

This chain links TRBV4-1 with TRBJ2-1, with 9 nucleotides matching TRBD2. V shed 1 base and J 7 bases; nucleotides not matched to a gene: 11. CDR1 is MGHRA and CDR2 is YSYEKL in the germline V gene. The CDR3 covers 17 residues. The CDR3 nucleotides are TGCGCCAGCAGCCAAGCACCCAGGGCGGGGGGGCCTAATGAGCAGTTCTTC. Encoded protein: CASSQAPRAGGPNEQFF.

In its sample, this clone was seen a few times. The rearrangement joins TRBV28 to TRBJ2-2; tentatively, D is TRBD1 (6 bases). V was cut by 3 bases and J by 0 bases, with 14 bases left in between. Germline loops: CDR1 MDHEN, CDR2 SYDVKM. The CDR3 contains 17 residues. The CDR3 region is CASSLGTLTSNTGELFF. DNA for the CDR3: TGTGCCAGCAGTTTGGGGACATTGACTTCGAACACCGGGGAGCTGTTTTTT.

The chain carries TRBV4-1 and TRBJ1-5; 10 nucleotides line up with TRBD1. The V gene end was trimmed by 1 base and the J gene end by 5 bases; junction bases not matched to a gene: 8. Germline V CDR1 and CDR2: MGHRA, YSYEKL. The CDR3 extends over 17 amino acids. Here the CDR3 reads CASSQGSGTGADQPQHF. CDR3 DNA sequence: TGCGCCAGCAGCCAAGGATCCGGGACAGGGGCCGATCAGCCCCAGCATTTT.

This clone was seen a single time. The rearrangement uses TRBV19 and TRBJ1-1; TRBD1 matches 8 bases. The ends lost 7 bases at V and 1 base at J; junction bases unmatched: 5. The germline V gene has CDR1 LNHDA and CDR2 SQIVND (reference sequence). The CDR3 runs to 14 residues. CDR3 DNA: TGTGCCAGTACCCAGACAGGGGAGAACACTGAAGCTTTCTTT. This encodes CASTQTGENTEAFF.

J is TRBJ1-1 and V is TRBV12-3 or TRBV12-4, with a weak D call TRBD1 (5 bases). Trimming took 10 bases from V and 4 from J, leaving 13 bases between them. The CDR3 is 12 amino acids. Written as DNA, the CDR3 is TGTGCCACCCACAGGCTGGGCACTGAAGCTTTCTTT. This translates into CATHRLGTEAFF.

This clone was detected only once. V and J are TRBV7-3 and TRBJ2-3; 7 nucleotides line up with TRBD1. This CDR3 spans 15 amino acids. The germline CDR1 and CDR2 sequences are SGHTA and FQGTGA. V trimming: 4 bases; J trimming: 1 base; junction bases outside the gene matches: 5. The CDR3 nucleotides are TGTGCCAGCAGCTCAGGGGGAGCCCGCACAGATACGCAGTATTTT. It is translated as CASSSGGARTDTQYF.

This sequence joins TRBV3-1 (or the pseudogene TRBV3-2) and TRBJ1-1; tentative D call: TRBD1 (5 bases). CDR1 is LGHDT, CDR2 YNNKEL, per germline (reference sequence). The CDR3 is 15 residues long. The V end was cut by 1 base, the J end by 4 bases, with 13 bases between. CDR3 loop: CASSQGEFQGTEAFF. DNA for the CDR3: TGTGCCAGCAGCCAAGGCGAGTTTCAGGGCACTGAAGCTTTCTTT.

The chain joins TRBV12-5 to TRBJ2-6; the D gene is possibly TRBD2 (5 bases). Between the trimmed V and J ends, which lost 5 bases and 0 bases, there was a span of 8 bases. In germline, CDR1 is LGHNT, CDR2 FRNRAP. The CDR3 loop spans 15 amino acids. The CDR3 loop reads CASGPGISGANVLTF. The CDR3 coding sequence is TGTGCTAGTGGTCCCGGGATCTCTGGGGCCAACGTCCTGACTTTC. The full variable domain, completed using reference TRBV12-5 and TRBJ2-6, is DARVTQTPRHKVTEMGQEVTMRCQPILGHNTVFWYRQTMMQGLELLAYFRNRAPLDDSGMPKDRFSAEMPDATLATLKIQPSEPRDSAVYFCASGPGISGANVLTFGAGSRLTVL.

This clone has only one observation. The CDR3: CASTFAGFNEKLFF. The CDR3 nucleotides read TGTGCCAGCACTTTTGCAGGGTTTAATGAAAAACTGTTTTTT. The chain combines TRBV6-5 with TRBJ1-4; D possibly corresponds to TRBD1 (5 bases). The CDR3 loop spans 14 amino acids. Germline CDR1 and CDR2: MNHEY and SVGAGI. Trimming took 7 bases from V and 4 from J, leaving 13 bases between them.

The chain is built from TRBV20-1 and TRBJ2-1; D remains unclear. Germline CDR1 reads DFQATT; CDR2 reads SNEGSKA (reference sequence). The V end lost 4 bases, the J end lost 6 bases, and 7 bases lay between the germline ends. The CDR3 has 11 residues. CDR3 coding DNA: TGCAGTGCTATCTTACTCAATGAGCAGTTCTTC. Its protein is CSAILLNEQFF.

The CDR3 loop reads CASSPTSPTDTQYF. CDR3 nucleotide sequence: TGCGCCAGCAGCCCAACTAGCCCCACAGATACGCAGTATTTT. The chain carries TRBV5-1 and TRBJ2-3; maybe TRBD2 (6 bases). Germline assignment: CDR1 SGHRS and CDR2 YFSETQ. This CDR3 is 14 amino acids long. V lost 4 bases to trimming and J lost 2 bases, with 11 bases between them.

The V gene is TRBV18, the J gene TRBJ1-2; TRBD1 might be the D (5 bases). With 0 bases removed from V and 2 bases from J, the gap between germline ends came to 10 bases. Per germline, CDR1 KGHSH and CDR2 LQKENI. The CDR3 covers 15 residues. CDR3 DNA sequence: TGTGCCAGCTCACCACCCGGGGGAGAAAACTATGGCTACACCTTC. Translation gives CASSPPGGENYGYTF.